This T cell receptor (beta chain) came from a study of technical replicates of blood from a handful of donors. The V gene's germline CDR1 is GTSNPN and CDR2 SVGIG (reference sequence). This CDR3 has 14 amino acids. Trimming cost V 4 bases and J 0 bases, with 10 bases left between them. Sequencing used immunoSEQ multiplex PCR; TCRdb keeps in-frame clones, though not all of them. The sample includes approximately 59,000 clones, around 87% of them seen just once. Sequencing was carried out using PBMCs. The rearrangement links TRBV30 to TRBJ1-5, with TRBD1 as a possible D gene (6 bases). The clonotype comes from a human donor in good health. Some clones in this sample may be carry-over from other donors' samples. The CDR3 DNA reads as TGTGCCTGGAACTCGGACAGTAGCAATCAGCCCCAGCATTTT. Its protein product is CAWNSDSSNQPQHF.